The clone carrying this T cell receptor beta chain was detected a few times. No antigen is known for it. These data come from a study of blood T cells in healthy people across ages. The CDR3 is 12 amino acids. Trimming stripped 8 bases from V and 2 bases from J, with 10 bases between. CDR1 MNHEY and CDR2 SVGAGI come from the germline V gene. General study results and limits: Long-lived and aged donors differed, with more naive CD4+ cells and higher diversity in the long-lived. Unsorted PBMCs prevented conclusive naive versus antigen-experienced comparison.

For the second PCR, which ran for about 6 to 11 cycles, a sample-barcoded 5' primer and a J-beta primer mix were used. TCRdb independently ran MiXCR on the 5' RACE reads; one entry per CDR3 protein. This sample yields about 1,500,000 distinct CDR3 sequences, of which around 39% are seen a single time; approximately 7.9% belongs to the top ten. The origin of this receptor is a woman under 30 in good health. This chain uses TRBV6-5 with TRBJ2-7, with no clear D. Sequenced material: blood. CDR3 coding DNA: TGTGCCAGCGCCACTGGAGCCTACGAGCAGTACTTC. This sequence encodes CASATGAYEQYF.